What follows is one T cell receptor (beta chain) and its context. Its cognate antigen has yet to be identified. Base qualities were left out, and no much larger clone turns up one base away. The entry originates in a study of OX40 agonist ivuxolimab in advanced cancers. The study in broad terms: Ivuxolimab was an agonistic, fully human IgG2 monoclonal antibody directed against OX40 (CD134), a costimulatory receptor. Intravenous ivuxolimab was administered to patients every 2 weeks at six dose levels: 0.01, 0.1, 0.3, 1.5, 3 and 10 mg/kg. Among the 50 to 55 dose-escalation patients, approximately 20 had hepatocellular carcinoma, around 15 melanoma, 9 renal cell carcinoma and 9 head and neck cancer. In the dose-escalation cohort, approximately 82% of patients were male, and the mean age was approximately 60 years with a range of roughly 20 to 85. Prior anti-PD-1, anti-PD-L1 or anti-CTLA-4 therapy was permitted, and about 40% of dose-escalation patients had received checkpoint inhibitors. Partial responses occurred in three dose-escalation patients: two with cutaneous melanoma and one with hepatocellular carcinoma. The purpose of peripheral TCRbeta sequencing was to test whether ivuxolimab changed TCR sequence diversity and led to clonal T-cell expansion. The paper covers the monotherapy dose-escalation part of the phase I ivuxolimab trial, which included N ≈ 50 patients. What the research found in general, with its limitations: At doses from 0.1 to 3.0 mg/kg, clonal expansion was seen in both CD4+ and CD8+ blood T cells between baseline and week 6. In the 0.1-3.0 mg/kg groups, partial responders were among the patients with the lowest normalized peripheral clonal expansion, particularly in CD8+ T cells. Antigen specificity was not determined for the clonally expanded peripheral T cells. After ivuxolimab, CD8+ T cells had more expanded clones than CD4+ T cells on average. Low levels of normalized T-cell clonal expansion were also seen in some nonresponding patients.

The trial excluded patients who had a history of autoimmune disease or who were on systemic immunosuppression. In every dose cohort, peripheral blood was drawn for TCR sequencing at baseline, cycle 4 day 1, and cycle 7 day 1. Samples came from an open-label, multicenter, first-in-human phase I dose-escalation trial of ivuxolimab. Adults with locally advanced or metastatic melanoma, renal cell carcinoma, hepatocellular carcinoma or head and neck squamous cell carcinoma were enrolled in the trial. CD4+ and CD8+ T cells were sorted separately from peripheral blood before TCR sequencing. To sequence the TCRbeta CDR3 region, genomic DNA was isolated from the sorted cells. TCRbeta CDR3 regions were sequenced using the immunoSEQ Assay. TCRdb provides this immuneACCESS table in a form limited to in-frame rearrangements. Some clones are lacking; in checked studies, under half of them reflect an unresolved V gene, and why the rest are absent is not known. Counted in this sample were around 150,000 clones; about nine tenths of them appeared once. 0.9% to 1.2% of the sample is in the top ten clones.

Taken from the germline V gene, the CDR1 and CDR2 loops are MDHEN and SYDVKM. V is clipped by 5 bases and J by 9 bases, and the sequence between their germline boundaries is 20 bases long. CDR3 length: 15 amino acids, cysteine to phenylalanine. Of the read, only the CDR3 DNA is kept; its 45 bases are in frame from base 1. This clonotype was obtained from an adult with an advanced solid tumor such as melanoma, head and neck, liver or kidney cancer. The starting material was CD4+ or CD8+ T cells sorted from blood, obtained in a trial of the OX40 agonist ivuxolimab. Recombination connected TRBV28 to TRBJ1-5; possibly the D gene is TRBD1, per 5 matching bases. CDR3 protein: CASSPDMGPSRPQHF. The DNA sequence is given as TGTGCCAGCAGTCCGGACATGGGGCCCTCCCGGCCCCAGCATTTT.